The 21 T cell receptor beta chains listed next were all sequenced from one sample in a study of high-grade serous ovarian cancer treatment subgroups. Tumor samples were obtained before definitive surgery or chemotherapy. Libraries were prepared by immunoSEQ multiplex PCR; TCRdb keeps only in-frame clonotypes and omits some of them. The sample consists of thousands of clones, roughly 60% of them appearing once. The sequenced material came from tumor tissue. The receptors were sampled from a human donor with high-grade serous ovarian cancer.

The V gene is TRBV6-5, the J gene TRBJ2-1; D is unclear. The germline V gene encodes CDR1 MNHEY and CDR2 SVGAGI. V lost 0 bases and J 4 bases, leaving 1 base between the germline ends. The CDR3 sequence is 12 residues long. CDR3 loop: CASSYSYNEQFF. CDR3 sequence (DNA): TGTGCCAGCAGTTACTCTTACAATGAGCAGTTCTTC.

The chain recombines TRBV6-1 with TRBJ2-7; 7 nucleotides line up with TRBD2. The V segment lost 4 bases and the J segment 1 base; nucleotides outside the gene matches: 7. The CDR3 runs to 15 residues. Germline CDR1 is MNHNS and CDR2 is SASEGT. CDR3 region: CASSGSRRESYEQYF. CDR3 in DNA: TGTGCCAGCAGTGGATCCAGGCGGGAGTCCTACGAGCAGTACTTC.

The chain uses TRBV5-4 and TRBJ2-5; 16 bases fit TRBD2. Losses at the gene ends were 9 bases for V and 5 bases for J; bases not matched to a gene: 7. Germline CDR1 and CDR2: SGHNT and YYREEE (reference sequence). The CDR3 covers 15 residues. In nucleotides, the CDR3 is TGTGCCACTTATGGGACTAGCGGGGGGGTCGAGACCCAGTACTTC. It encodes CATYGTSGGVETQYF.

This clone showed up just a few times. The gene calls are TRBV19 and TRBJ1-5; 9 nucleotides align to TRBD1. CDR3 length: 15 residues. Looked up from germline, CDR1 is LNHDA and CDR2 is SQIVND (reference sequence). V lost 5 bases, J lost 4 bases, and 6 bases stayed unmatched. The CDR3 DNA is TGTGCCAGTAGTTTGACGGGGACAGGGAATCAGCCCCAGCATTTT. Its translation: CASSLTGTGNQPQHF.

This clone is judged medium-sized (0.01 to 0.1%). This chain connects TRBV7-3 to TRBJ1-2; D not resolved. The CDR3 spans 13 residues. The germline CDR1 and CDR2 sequences are SGHTA and FQGTGA. Deletions cut 5 bases from V and 4 bases from J, with 11 bases between. The CDR3 spells CASSPDGSYGYTF. In DNA, the CDR3 is TGTGCCAGCAGCCCGGACGGGAGCTATGGCTACACCTTC.

V is TRBV12-1 and J is TRBJ2-1; the table gives TRBD2 as D, unverified against the DNA. TRBV12-1 is listed as a pseudogene. The CDR3 contains 8 residues. CDR3 protein: CASSLPFF. In DNA, the CDR3 is TGTGCCAGCAGCCTCCCCTTCTTC.

This rearrangement joins TRBV13 to TRBJ1-2; 9 positions match TRBD1. The CDR3 length is 16 residues. The V gene end was trimmed by 6 bases and the J gene end by 2 bases; junction bases not matched to a gene: 10. CDR1 PRHDT and CDR2 FYEKMQ come from the germline V gene (reference sequence). CDR3 loop: CASSPSTGGVNYGYTF. The CDR3 coding sequence is TGTGCCAGCAGTCCATCCACAGGGGGCGTCAACTATGGCTACACCTTC.

This clone was counted a single time. The chain uses TRBV7-2 and TRBJ2-7; D call uncertain. Germline V gene lookup returns CDR1 SGHTA and CDR2 FQGNSA. The CDR3 covers 11 residues. Trimming stripped 4 bases from V and 4 bases from J, with 5 bases between. The CDR3 bases are TGTGCCAGCAGCTCCCGATACGAGCAGTACTTC. Translated: CASSSRYEQYF.

This sequence joins TRBV7-9 and TRBJ2-7, with TRBD1 matching over 7 bases. V trimming: 2 bases; J trimming: 3 bases; junction bases outside the gene matches: 7. This CDR3 contains 15 residues. CDR1 and CDR2 (germline): SEHNR, FQNEAQ (reference sequence). CDR3 bases: TGTGCCAGCAGCTTAAGGGGGCGAGAAAACTACGAGCAGTACTTC. It specifies CASSLRGRENYEQYF.

A few counts support this clone. The gene calls are TRBV6-5 and TRBJ1-1; D not resolved. Germline assignment: CDR1 MNHEY and CDR2 SVGAGI. The V and J ends lost 2 bases and 1 base respectively, with 5 bases between them. CDR3 length: 13 residues. This CDR3 is CASSYRWNTEAFF. As DNA, the CDR3 is TGTGCCAGCAGTTACAGGTGGAACACTGAAGCTTTCTTT.

The gene calls are TRBV4-2 and TRBJ1-2, with TRBD1 as a possible D gene (5 bases). CDR3 length: 13 residues. The germline V gene has CDR1 LGHNA and CDR2 YNFKEQ. The V gene lost 1 base and the J gene lost 6 bases, with 9 bases spanning the gap. The CDR3 DNA sequence: TGTGCCAGCAGCCAAGGGGGCTGGGATGGCTACACCTTC. It yields the protein CASSQGGWDGYTF.

The rearrangement links TRBV7-1 to TRBJ2-7; the match to TRBD1 covers 7 bases. TRBV7-1 is classed as an ORF, of uncertain function. The CDR3 spans 14 residues. Germline trimming cut 3 bases from V and 3 bases from J; bases unmatched to any gene: 5. The CDR3, as DNA: TGTGCCAGCAGCTCCGGGGACAGATACTACGAGCAGTACTTC. The encoded protein is CASSSGDRYYEQYF.

By its share, this clone is medium-sized. J is TRBJ1-1 and V is TRBV18, with D uncertain. This CDR3 is built from 13 residues. The germline CDR1 and CDR2 sequences are KGHSH and LQKENI. The ends were cut back, 7 bases at V and 0 bases at J, with 9 bases in the middle. This chain's CDR3 is CASLPTLNTEAFF. CDR3 coding DNA: TGTGCCAGCTTACCGACATTGAACACTGAAGCTTTCTTT. Complete variable domain (other parts from reference TRBV18 and TRBJ1-1): NAGVMQNPRHLVRRRGQEARLRCSPMKGHSHVYWYRQLPEEGLKFMVYLQKENIIDESGMPKERFSAEFPKEGPSILRIQQVVRGDSAAYFCASLPTLNTEAFFGQGTRLTVV.

The chain links TRBV30 to TRBJ2-1; 10 bases fit TRBD1. The V segment lost 7 bases and the J segment 9 bases; nucleotides outside the gene matches: 12. The CDR3 covers 14 residues. The germline CDR1 and CDR2 sequences are GTSNPN and SVGIG (reference sequence). In DNA, the CDR3 is TGTGCCTTCGACAGGGGGCTAACCCTCGGTGAGCAGTTCTTC. Its protein product is CAFDRGLTLGEQFF.

The chain combines TRBV30 with TRBJ1-2; D might be TRBD1 (6 bases). CDR3 size: 13 residues. Deletions cut 0 bases from V and 8 bases from J, with 13 bases between. CDR1 and CDR2 (germline): GTSNPN, SVGIG (reference sequence). CDR3 residues: CAWSVGQGNGYTF. The CDR3 DNA reads as TGTGCCTGGAGTGTGGGGCAGGGGAACGGCTACACCTTC. Full variable domain (rest looked up from reference TRBV30 and TRBJ1-2): SQTIHQWPATLVQPVGSPLSLECTVEGTSNPNLYWYRQAAGRGLQLLFYSVGIGQISSEVPQNLSASRPQDRQFILSSKKLLLSDSGFYLCAWSVGQGNGYTFGSGTRLTVV.

J is TRBJ2-2 and V is TRBV19, with D unresolved. CDR1 LNHDA and CDR2 SQIVND come from the germline V gene (reference sequence). The CDR3 runs 13 residues. Deletions cut 4 bases from V and 0 bases from J, with 3 bases between. The CDR3 is CASSNPNTGELFF. In nucleotides, the CDR3 is TGTGCCAGTAGTAACCCGAACACCGGGGAGCTGTTTTTT.

The V and J genes are TRBV5-6 and TRBJ2-7, with D unclear. The CDR3 sequence is 12 residues long. From germline, CDR1 is SGHDT and CDR2 YYEEEE. Trimming stripped 2 bases from V and 3 bases from J, with 6 bases between. The CDR3 DNA follows: TGTGCCAGCAGCTTAGGCGGCTACGAGCAGTACTTC. Translating gives CASSLGGYEQYF. The full variable domain, in which reference TRBV5-6 and TRBJ2-7 provide the parts outside the CDR3, is DAGVTQSPTHLIKTRGQQVTLRCSPKSGHDTVSWYQQALGQGPQFIFQYYEEEERQRGNFPDRFSGHQFPNYSSELNVNALLLGDSALYLCASSLGGYEQYFGPGTRLTVT.

This rearrangement joins TRBV10-3 to TRBJ1-5; possible D gene TRBD1, 5 bases. Germline V CDR1 and CDR2: ENHRY, SYGVKD. Trimming removed 6 bases from V and 4 bases from J, with 13 bases in between. The CDR3 covers 14 residues. CDR3 nucleotides: TGTGCCATCAGCCTGACAGACACTAATCAGCCCCAGCATTTT. This translates into CAISLTDTNQPQHF.

The chain recombines TRBV11-3 with TRBJ1-6; weak D call: TRBD1 (6 bases). Germline V lookup: CDR1 SGHNT, CDR2 YENEEA. The CDR3 consists of 14 residues. Deletions cut 7 bases from V and 7 bases from J, with 14 bases between. CDR3 DNA: TGTGCCAGCACCTTGACAGGATCGAATTCACCCCTCCACTTT. Its protein product is CASTLTGSNSPLHF.

As to this clone: An end of the junction differs from the germline gene, which may be a read error. The V call is TRBV11-3, the J call TRBJ1-4; the D gene is possibly TRBD1 (6 bases). The CDR3 length is 13 residues. From germline, CDR1 is SGHNT and CDR2 YENEEA. The CDR3 sequence is CASSGARPEKLLF. The CDR3, as DNA: TGTGCCAGCTCGGGGGCCAGACCCGAAAAACTGCTTTTT.

In its sample, this clone was seen a few times. The rearrangement joins TRBV7-2 to TRBJ2-1, with 7 bases lining up with TRBD1. This CDR3 comprises 13 residues. Germline lookup yields CDR1 SGHTA and CDR2 FQGNSA. J lost 14 bases, V lost 4 bases, and 11 bases had no gene match. The CDR3 region has the DNA TGTGCCAGCAGCTCAATACGAGGGACAGAAAAGTTCTTC. Translated, it gives CASSSIRGTEKFF.